The 10 T cell receptor beta chains reported below all come from one sample, sequenced in a study of shared T cell receptors in the human thymus. Libraries were prepared by immunoSEQ multiplex PCR; TCRdb keeps only in-frame clonotypes and omits some of them. This table has hundreds of thousands of clones, approximately 80% appearing once. In addition, the sample was reused for a study of human thymus T cells.

The sequenced sample was thymocytes. All receptors come from a boy in the first two years of life with a congenital heart defect.

This clone was seen more than once but under ten times. The V and J genes are TRBV19 and TRBJ1-1; 8 bases are a match to TRBD1. Germline V gene data show CDR1 as LNHDA and CDR2 as SQIVND (reference sequence). Trimming cost V 8 bases and J 1 base; bases outside gene matches: 9. The CDR3 has 15 residues. The CDR3 protein is CASRSRDRPNTEAFF. CDR3 DNA: TGTGCCAGTCGCTCCCGGGACAGGCCGAACACTGAAGCTTTCTTT.

J is TRBJ2-3 and V is TRBV15; 11 bases are shared with TRBD2. Germline V gives CDR1 LNHNV, CDR2 YYDKDF (reference sequence). After removal of 0 bases from V and 2 bases from J, the junction contained 7 bases not matched to a gene. This CDR3 spans 18 amino acids. CDR3 region: CATSRDKGLAGPTDTQYF. For the CDR3, the DNA is TGTGCCACCAGCAGAGATAAAGGACTAGCGGGCCCCACAGATACGCAGTATTTT.

This chain joins TRBV5-3 and TRBJ2-7; TRBD2 might be the D (6 bases). TRBV5-3 is known as an ORF, though its function is uncertain. The CDR3 is made up of 15 amino acids. Trimming left V 4 bases short and J 2 bases short, with 16 bases between. The CDR3 DNA reads TGTGCCAGAAGCCACCTATGCGGGGTCACCTACGAGCAGTACTTC. Protein product: CARSHLCGVTYEQYF.

The rearrangement links TRBV2 to TRBJ2-5, with D perhaps matching TRBD2 (6 bases). The CDR3 totals 14 residues. The V and J ends lost 5 bases and 0 bases respectively, with 10 bases between them. From germline, CDR1 is SNHLY and CDR2 FYNNEI. The DNA for the CDR3 is TGTGCCAGCAGTACCCGGGAGTACCAAGAGACCCAGTACTTC. Protein sequence: CASSTREYQETQYF.

This clone was detected only once. DNA for the CDR3: TGTGCCAGTAGAGGCGGAGGCTACACCTTC. As protein: CASRGGGYTF. The chain uses TRBV19 and TRBJ1-2, with no clear D. Trimming took off 6 bases at V and 8 bases at J, with 7 bases between the two ends. Germline CDR1 reads LNHDA; CDR2 reads SQIVND (reference sequence). The CDR3 has 10 residues.

The chain is built from TRBV7-9 and TRBJ2-7; D remains unclear. The CDR3 spans 14 residues. Germline V CDR1 and CDR2: SEHNR, FQNEAQ (reference sequence). V was shortened by 6 bases and J by 1 base, with 13 bases between the two germline ends. The CDR3 sequence: CASRAEVISYEQYF. CDR3 bases: TGTGCCAGCAGAGCAGAGGTCATATCCTACGAGCAGTACTTC.

The V and J genes are TRBV27 and TRBJ2-7; 7 nucleotides agree with TRBD2. Losses at the gene ends were 10 bases for V and 4 bases for J; bases not matched to a gene: 7. Germline lookup yields CDR1 MNHEY and CDR2 SMNVEV (reference sequence). The CDR3 runs 12 residues. The CDR3 DNA is TGTGCCACGGCCACCGGGGGGTACGAGCAGTACTTC. Translating it yields CATATGGYEQYF.

V is TRBV5-6 and J is TRBJ2-2; 12 nucleotides line up with TRBD2. Losses at the gene ends were 1 base for V and 2 bases for J; bases not matched to a gene: 3. In germline, CDR1 is SGHDT, CDR2 YYEEEE. This CDR3 is 17 amino acids long. The CDR3 bases are TGTGCCAGCAGCTTGAAACTAGCGGGAGGAAACACCGGGGAGCTGTTTTTT. Translation gives CASSLKLAGGNTGELFF.

This chain uses TRBV7-2 with TRBJ2-7; 8 bases map to TRBD1. V was clipped by 6 bases and J by 0 bases; unmatched bases: 7. The length of the CDR3 is 15 residues. Germline V CDR1 and CDR2: SGHTA, FQGNSA. The CDR3 sequence is CASSSKDRDSYEQYF. The CDR3 bases are TGTGCCAGCAGTTCGAAGGACAGGGACTCCTACGAGCAGTACTTC.

The chain links TRBV7-2 to TRBJ1-5; TRBD1 is a possible D gene (6 bases). The CDR3 consists of 16 residues. Trimming stripped 2 bases from V and 5 bases from J, with 16 bases between. Germline V lookup: CDR1 SGHTA, CDR2 FQGNSA. The CDR3, as DNA: TGTGCCAGCAGCTTATGGCCCAGGGGACCCCATCAGCCCCAGCATTTT. Its translation is CASSLWPRGPHQPQHF.